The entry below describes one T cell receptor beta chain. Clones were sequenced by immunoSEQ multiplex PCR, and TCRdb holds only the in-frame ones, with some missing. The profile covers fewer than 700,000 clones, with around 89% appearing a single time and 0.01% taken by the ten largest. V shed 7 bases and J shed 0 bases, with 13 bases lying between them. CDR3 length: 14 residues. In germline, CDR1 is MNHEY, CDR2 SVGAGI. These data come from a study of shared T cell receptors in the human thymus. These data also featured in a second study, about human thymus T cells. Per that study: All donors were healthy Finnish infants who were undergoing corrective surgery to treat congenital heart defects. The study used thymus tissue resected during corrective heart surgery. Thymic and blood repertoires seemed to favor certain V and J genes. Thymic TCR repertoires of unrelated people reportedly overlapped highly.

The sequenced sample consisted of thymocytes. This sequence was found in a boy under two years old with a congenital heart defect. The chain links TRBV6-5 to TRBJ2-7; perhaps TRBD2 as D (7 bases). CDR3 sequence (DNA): TGTGCCAGCACTAATGCGGGGGCCTCCTACGAGCAGTACTTC. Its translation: CASTNAGASYEQYF.